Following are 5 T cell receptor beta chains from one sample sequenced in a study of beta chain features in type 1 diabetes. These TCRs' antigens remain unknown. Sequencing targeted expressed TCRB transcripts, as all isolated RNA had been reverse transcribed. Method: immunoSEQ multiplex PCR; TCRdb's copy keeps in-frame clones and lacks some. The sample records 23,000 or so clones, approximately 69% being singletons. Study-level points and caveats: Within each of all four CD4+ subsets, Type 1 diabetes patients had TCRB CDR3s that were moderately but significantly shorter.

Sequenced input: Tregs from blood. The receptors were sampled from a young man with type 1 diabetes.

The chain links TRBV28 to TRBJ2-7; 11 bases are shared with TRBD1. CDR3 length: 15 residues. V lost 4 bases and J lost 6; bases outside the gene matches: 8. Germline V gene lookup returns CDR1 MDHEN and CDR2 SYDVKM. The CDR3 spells CASSSPGTGGREQYF. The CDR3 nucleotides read TGTGCCAGCAGTTCACCCGGGACAGGGGGGCGCGAGCAGTACTTC.

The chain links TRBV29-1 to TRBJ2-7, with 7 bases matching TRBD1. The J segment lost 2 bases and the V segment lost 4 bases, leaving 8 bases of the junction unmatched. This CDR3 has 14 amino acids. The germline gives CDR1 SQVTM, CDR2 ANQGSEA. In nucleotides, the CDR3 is TGCAGCGTTGGACCTCGGACAGGAGCCTACGAGCAGTACTTC. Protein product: CSVGPRTGAYEQYF.

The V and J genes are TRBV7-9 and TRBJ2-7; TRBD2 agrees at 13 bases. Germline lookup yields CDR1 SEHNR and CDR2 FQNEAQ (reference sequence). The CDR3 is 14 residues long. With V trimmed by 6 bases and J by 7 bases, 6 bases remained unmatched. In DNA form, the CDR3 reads TGTGCCAGCAGGGCGACTAGCGGGAGGCGGGAGCAGTACTTC. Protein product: CASRATSGRREQYF. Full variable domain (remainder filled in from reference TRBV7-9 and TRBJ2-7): DTGVSQNPRHKITKRGQNVTFRCDPISEHNRLYWYRQTLGQGPEFLTYFQNEAQLEKSRLLSDRFSAERPKGSFSTLEIQRTEQGDSAMYLCASRATSGRREQYFGPGTRLTVT.

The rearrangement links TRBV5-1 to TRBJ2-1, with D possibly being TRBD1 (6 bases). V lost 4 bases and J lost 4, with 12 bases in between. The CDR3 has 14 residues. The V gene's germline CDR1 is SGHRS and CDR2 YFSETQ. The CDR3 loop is CASSLDSEYNEQFF. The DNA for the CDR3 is TGCGCCAGCAGCCTGGACAGTGAATACAATGAGCAGTTCTTC.

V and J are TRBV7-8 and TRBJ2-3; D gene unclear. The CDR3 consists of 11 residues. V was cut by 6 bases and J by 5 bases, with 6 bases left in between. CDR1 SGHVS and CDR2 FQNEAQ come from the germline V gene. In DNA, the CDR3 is TGTGCCAGCAGTCCTCTAGATACGCAGTATTTT. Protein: CASSPLDTQYF.